One sample yielded the 24 T cell receptor beta chains listed below, sequenced in a study of regulatory T cells in long-lasting Graves disease. Time point meaning: persistent/refractory GD, antithyroid drugs over 5 years with positive TRAb. PBMC RNA served as the TCR library source. Both iRepertoire HTBI primers and Arm-PCR of CDR3 regions were used to build the TCR beta libraries. Using its own MiXCR run on the multiplex PCR reads, TCRdb lists one record per CDR3 protein. The sample consists of 400,000 or so distinct CDR3 sequences, around 22% of them appearing once. This material consisted of peripheral blood mononuclear cells (PBMCs), taken when the disease was refractory, from a patient treated with antithyroid drugs. The receptors were gathered from a female donor with Graves disease.

This clonotype turned up a few times. CDR3 DNA sequence: TGCGCCAGCAGCTTGGCAACAGGGGTCAATCAGCCCCAGCATTTT. This translates into CASSLATGVNQPQHF. The chain joins TRBV5-1 to TRBJ1-5; 7 bases line up with TRBD1. Trimming took 0 bases from V and 3 from J; bases not matched to a gene: 3. Germline CDR1 SGHRS, CDR2 YFSETQ. The CDR3 is 15 residues long.

Only a few counts were recorded for this clonotype. V is TRBV18 and J is TRBJ2-1; maybe TRBD1 (5 bases). CDR1 is KGHSH, CDR2 LQKENI, per germline. The CDR3 is 16 amino acids. The V gene lost 4 bases and the J gene lost 5 bases, with 18 bases spanning the gap. CDR3 loop: CASSQYLGAQDNEQFF. In nucleotides, the CDR3 is TGTGCCAGCTCACAGTACCTTGGGGCCCAGGACAATGAGCAGTTCTTC. Full variable domain (missing parts from reference TRBV18 and TRBJ2-1): NAGVMQNPRHLVRRRGQEARLRCSPMKGHSHVYWYRQLPEEGLKFMVYLQKENIIDESGMPKERFSAEFPKEGPSILRIQQVVRGDSAAYFCASSQYLGAQDNEQFFGPGTRLTVL.

In its sample, this clonotype was seen a few times. This sequence joins TRBV25-1 and TRBJ2-7; D unresolved. V was trimmed by 2 bases and J by 2 bases, leaving 10 bases between them. Germline loops: CDR1 MGHDK, CDR2 SYGVNS. The CDR3 has 14 residues. CDR3 DNA: TGTGCCAGCAGTGAAACTGGGATCCCCTACGAGCAGTACTTC. Encoded protein: CASSETGIPYEQYF.

The chain carries TRBV20-1 and TRBJ2-7; 7 bases agree with TRBD1. CDR1 and CDR2 (germline): DFQATT, SNEGSKA (reference sequence). The V segment lost 6 bases and the J segment 1 base; nucleotides outside the gene matches: 9. The CDR3 has 14 amino acids. CDR3 sequence (DNA): TGCAGTGCCCGGGGACAGTTGAGTTCCTACGAGCAGTACTTC. This sequence encodes CSARGQLSSYEQYF.

The chain links TRBV12-3 or TRBV12-4 to TRBJ2-3; TRBD2 aligns across 9 bases. This CDR3 is built from 16 residues. V lost 3 bases, J lost 4 bases, and 8 bases stayed unmatched. The CDR3 bases are TGTGCCAGCAGTTTCTTTTTGGGCGGGAGGGCAGATACGCAGTATTTT. Its protein is CASSFFLGGRADTQYF.

The chain uses TRBV19 and TRBJ2-2, with TRBD2 matching 16 bases. The CDR3 consists of 22 residues. V shed 2 bases and J 3 bases; nucleotides not matched to a gene: 15. CDR1 and CDR2 (germline): LNHDA, SQIVND (reference sequence). The CDR3 sequence is CASSIQGLGTSGRARYTGELFF. In DNA form, the CDR3 reads TGTGCCAGTAGTATACAGGGCCTCGGGACTAGCGGGAGGGCCAGGTACACCGGGGAGCTGTTTTTT.

This sequence joins TRBV28 and TRBJ2-1; 7 bases are a match to TRBD2. Trimming cost V 6 bases and J 4 bases; bases outside gene matches: 9. The CDR3 spans 15 residues. CDR1 is MDHEN, CDR2 SYDVKM, per germline. CDR3 region: CASRPSGAGYNEQFF. The CDR3 DNA is TGTGCCAGCAGGCCGAGCGGGGCGGGTTACAATGAGCAGTTCTTC.

This clonotype appeared a few times. V and J are TRBV3-1 and TRBJ2-2; TRBD1 might be the D (6 bases). The CDR3 is 14 residues long. The germline gives CDR1 LGHDT, CDR2 YNNKEL (reference sequence). Trimming stripped 4 bases from V and 4 bases from J, with 10 bases between. CDR3 region: CASSRDTSTGELFF. In nucleotides, the CDR3 is TGTGCCAGCAGCCGGGACACCTCCACCGGGGAGCTGTTTTTT.

The chain is built from TRBV7-8 and TRBJ2-3, with a possible D match to TRBD2 (6 bases). This CDR3 spans 15 amino acids. The germline V gene encodes CDR1 SGHVS and CDR2 FQNEAQ. V shed 5 bases and J shed 2 bases, with 14 bases lying between them. In DNA, the CDR3 is TGTGCCAGCAGCCCAAGTACGGGAGCCACAGATACGCAGTATTTT. It specifies CASSPSTGATDTQYF.

This clonotype was found many times. The chain couples TRBV2 to TRBJ1-5, with 9 bases fitting TRBD1. CDR1 SNHLY and CDR2 FYNNEI come from the germline V gene. This CDR3 region has 15 residues. V dropped 6 bases and J dropped 4; count of bases not matched to a gene: 7. This CDR3 is CASRSGTGPNQPQHF. DNA of the CDR3: TGTGCCAGCAGATCCGGGACAGGGCCGAATCAGCCCCAGCATTTT.

This clonotype was observed a few times. The chain joins TRBV20-1 to TRBJ2-7; TRBD2 matches 11 bases. Germline lookup yields CDR1 DFQATT and CDR2 SNEGSKA (reference sequence). V shed 0 bases, J shed 5 bases, and the junction held 9 bases outside the gene matches. CDR3 size: 16 residues. The CDR3 spells CSAREGIAGGFHEQYF. CDR3 DNA: TGCAGTGCTAGAGAGGGGATAGCGGGAGGGTTCCACGAGCAGTACTTC.

This clonotype came up many times. The chain recombines TRBV15 with TRBJ1-4; a possible D gene is TRBD1 (5 bases). The CDR3 totals 17 residues. With 5 bases removed from V and 0 bases from J, the gap between germline ends came to 16 bases. Germline V CDR1 and CDR2: LNHNV, YYDKDF (reference sequence). The CDR3 DNA is TGTGCCACCAGCTACGAGCTAGGGGTTTCAACTAATGAAAAACTGTTTTTT. Translating it yields CATSYELGVSTNEKLFF.

The rearrangement joins TRBV29-1 to TRBJ2-5; maybe TRBD2 (5 bases). This CDR3 has 14 amino acids. Germline CDR1 reads SQVTM; CDR2 reads ANQGSEA. V was trimmed by 4 bases and J by 5 bases, leaving 17 bases between them. The CDR3 here is CSVGGTGSRETQYF. The DNA of the CDR3 is TGCAGCGTTGGGGGAACGGGATCTAGGGAGACCCAGTACTTC.

The chain joins TRBV7-2 to TRBJ2-7; D perhaps matches TRBD2 (6 bases). Trimming left V 1 base short and J 1 base short, with 20 bases between. The CDR3 runs to 18 residues. CDR1 is SGHTA, CDR2 FQGNSA, per germline. CDR3 DNA: TGTGCCAGCAGCTTAGGCATGGAGAGAAGTGGGAGGTCCTACGAGCAGTACTTC. Encoded protein: CASSLGMERSGRSYEQYF.

In this sample, this clonotype turned up many times. The CDR3 DNA reads as TGTGCCAGCAGTTCCCCATCAGGTCCTCAAGAGACCCAGTACTTC. Residues: CASSSPSGPQETQYF. The chain has TRBV12-3 or TRBV12-4 and TRBJ2-5; D gene uncertain. The CDR3 contains 15 residues. The V gene lost 4 bases and the J gene lost 2 bases, with 14 bases spanning the gap.

This sequence joins TRBV7-9 and TRBJ2-1; D possibly corresponds to TRBD1 (6 bases). Per germline, CDR1 SEHNR and CDR2 FQNEAQ (reference sequence). There are 16 residues in the CDR3. The V and J ends lost 5 bases and 0 bases respectively, with 14 bases between them. CDR3 sequence: CASSLNRESSYNEQFF. Here the CDR3 DNA reads TGTGCCAGCAGCCTTAACAGGGAGAGCTCCTACAATGAGCAGTTCTTC.

This clonotype showed up many times. The DNA of the CDR3 is TGTGCCAGCTCCCGGGACGGAGGAGACTATGGCTACACCTTC. It yields the protein CASSRDGGDYGYTF. This sequence joins TRBV27 and TRBJ1-2; TRBD1 is a possible D gene (5 bases). The CDR3 is 14 amino acids. Trimming took off 8 bases at V and 3 bases at J, with 16 bases between the two ends. The germline V gene encodes CDR1 MNHEY and CDR2 SMNVEV (reference sequence).

This clonotype appeared many times. The J gene is TRBJ2-5, the V gene TRBV27; tentative D call: TRBD2 (6 bases). Germline CDR1 MNHEY, CDR2 SMNVEV (reference sequence). V was cut by 4 bases and J by 1 base, with 13 bases left in between. The CDR3 loop spans 15 amino acids. CDR3 DNA sequence: TGTGCCAGCAGTTCGCTCGTAGCGGCCCAAGAGACCCAGTACTTC. Translated, it gives CASSSLVAAQETQYF.

The chain employs TRBV20-1 and TRBJ2-7, with TRBD2 identical over 8 bases. The CDR3 spans 14 residues. In germline, CDR1 is DFQATT, CDR2 SNEGSKA (reference sequence). Losses at the gene ends were 3 bases for V and 4 bases for J; bases not matched to a gene: 8. The CDR3 bases are TGCAGTGCTAGCTTACGGAGCGGGGGATACGAGCAGTACTTC. Translation gives CSASLRSGGYEQYF.

This clonotype turned up a few times. One end of the junction does not line up with germline, which may come from a read error. The J gene is TRBJ2-3, the V gene TRBV24-1, with a possible D match to TRBD1 (5 bases). Germline loops: CDR1 KGHDR, CDR2 SFDVKD. The CDR3 runs to 15 residues. The CDR3 nucleotides read TGTGCCGCCAGTCAGGGTCGTTTCGGCACAGATACGCAGTATTTT. This sequence encodes CAASQGRFGTDTQYF.

The chain links TRBV7-2 to TRBJ2-7; D could derive from TRBD1 or TRBD2 (6 bases each). V lost 5 bases, J lost 2 bases, and 16 bases lay in between. Germline assignment: CDR1 SGHTA and CDR2 FQGNSA. The CDR3 covers 15 residues. The CDR3 DNA is TGTGCCAGCAGCGCAGGGGCCGGGACTGCCTACGAGCAGTACTTC. Translating gives CASSAGAGTAYEQYF.

This clonotype was counted many times. CDR3 DNA sequence: TGTGCCAGCAGCTTCCTTAGCGGGACGGAGACCCAGTACTTC. Its translation: CASSFLSGTETQYF. The chain has TRBV7-2 and TRBJ2-5; 8 nucleotides match TRBD2. Germline trimming cut 3 bases from V and 5 bases from J; bases unmatched to any gene: 5. The length of the CDR3 is 14 residues. Germline values: CDR1 SGHTA, CDR2 FQGNSA.

This clonotype has a count of ten or more. Here the CDR3 DNA reads TGTGCCAGCAGTTCGGGCCACAGGGACGAGCAGTACTTC. Amino acid sequence: CASSSGHRDEQYF. This chain links TRBV28 with TRBJ2-7; D is perhaps TRBD1 (6 bases). V was trimmed by 4 bases and J by 5 bases, leaving 12 bases between them. Per germline, CDR1 MDHEN and CDR2 SYDVKM. This CDR3 comprises 13 residues.

Ten or more counts support this clonotype. The chain uses TRBV5-6 and TRBJ2-5; D unresolved. The germline CDR1 and CDR2 sequences are SGHDT and YYEEEE. The CDR3 has 13 amino acids. Trimming cost V 2 bases and J 7 bases, with 12 bases left between them. CDR3 DNA: TGTGCCAGCAGCTTAGTTGGCCGGCCGACCCAGTACTTC. It translates to CASSLVGRPTQYF.